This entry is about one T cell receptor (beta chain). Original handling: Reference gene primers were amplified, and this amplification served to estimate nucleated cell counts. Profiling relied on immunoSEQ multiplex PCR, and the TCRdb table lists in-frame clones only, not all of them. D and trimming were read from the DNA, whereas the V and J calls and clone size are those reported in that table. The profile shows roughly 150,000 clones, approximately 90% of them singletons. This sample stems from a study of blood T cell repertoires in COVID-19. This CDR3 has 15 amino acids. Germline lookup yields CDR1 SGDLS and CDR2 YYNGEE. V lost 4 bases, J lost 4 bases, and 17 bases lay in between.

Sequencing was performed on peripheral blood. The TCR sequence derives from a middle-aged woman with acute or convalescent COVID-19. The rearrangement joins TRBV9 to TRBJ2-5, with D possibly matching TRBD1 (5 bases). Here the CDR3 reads CASSPQGGPGETQYF. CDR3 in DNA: TGTGCCAGCAGCCCCCAGGGTGGCCCGGGAGAGACCCAGTACTTC.